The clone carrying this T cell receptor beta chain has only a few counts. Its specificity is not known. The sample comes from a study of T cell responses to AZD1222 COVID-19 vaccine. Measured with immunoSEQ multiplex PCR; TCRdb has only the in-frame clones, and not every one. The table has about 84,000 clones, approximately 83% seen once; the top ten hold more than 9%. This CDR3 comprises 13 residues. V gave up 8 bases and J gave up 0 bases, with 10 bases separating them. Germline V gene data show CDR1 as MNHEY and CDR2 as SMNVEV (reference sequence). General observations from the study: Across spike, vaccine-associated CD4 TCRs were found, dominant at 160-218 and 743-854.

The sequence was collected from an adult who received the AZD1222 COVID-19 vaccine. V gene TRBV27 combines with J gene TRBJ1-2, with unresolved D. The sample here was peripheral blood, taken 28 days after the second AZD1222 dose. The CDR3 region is CASGRPPNYGYTF. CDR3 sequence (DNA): TGTGCCAGCGGCCGCCCCCCTAACTATGGCTACACCTTC.